This entry lists 30 T cell receptor beta chains sequenced from one sample in a study of cytomegalovirus exposure and HLA in healthy donors. PCR involved 60 Vbeta and 13 Jbeta primers. Generated by immunoSEQ multiplex PCR, the TCRdb table keeps only in-frame clones and is missing some. This sample has about 130,000 clones, with roughly four fifths found just once. The sequenced sample consisted of PBMCs. Every receptor here comes from a man aged 30 to 45 in good health and CMV-seronegative.

This clone appeared a few times. V usage is TRBV2 and J usage is TRBJ2-3; TRBD2 is a possible D gene (5 bases). The CDR3 totals 14 residues. Germline CDR1 reads SNHLY; CDR2 reads FYNNEI. Trimming cost V 6 bases and J 3 bases, with 13 bases left between them. The CDR3 region has the DNA TGTGCCAGCAGCAGCACGGGATTTACAGATACGCAGTATTTT. Translated, it gives CASSSTGFTDTQYF.

The chain recombines TRBV5-1 with TRBJ2-3, with TRBD2 as a possible D gene (5 bases). Germline CDR1 is SGHRS and CDR2 is YFSETQ. The CDR3 loop spans 15 amino acids. V lost 0 bases and J lost 1, with 9 bases in between. In DNA, the CDR3 is TGCGCCAGCAGCTTGGCGGTGGGAGGCACAGATACGCAGTATTTT. Translating it yields CASSLAVGGTDTQYF.

The genes are TRBV5-1 and TRBJ1-2; perhaps TRBD1 as D (6 bases). The V and J ends lost 4 bases and 5 bases respectively, with 12 bases between them. CDR3 length equals 13 residues. Germline-derived CDR1 and CDR2 are SGHRS and YFSETQ. The DNA for the CDR3 is TGCGCCAGCAGCCCCGACAGGCTTTATGGCTACACCTTC. Encoded protein: CASSPDRLYGYTF. The full variable domain, its missing parts supplied by reference TRBV5-1 and TRBJ1-2, is KAGVTQTPRYLIKTRGQQVTLSCSPISGHRSVSWYQQTPGQGLQFLFEYFSETQRNKGNFPGRFSGRQFSNSRSEMNVSTLELGDSALYLCASSPDRLYGYTFGSGTRLTVV.

This chain links TRBV7-3 with TRBJ2-1; D gene ambiguous. The CDR3 consists of 15 residues. Germline V gene data show CDR1 as SGHTA and CDR2 as FQGTGA. V was pared by 4 bases and J by 5 bases, with 15 bases between. The CDR3 spells CASSSQSTLNNEQFF. The CDR3, as DNA: TGTGCCAGCAGCTCACAATCGACTCTTAACAATGAGCAGTTCTTC.

This clone was detected a few times. The rearrangement uses TRBV11-2 and TRBJ2-7, with 14 bases lining up with TRBD2. The CDR3 totals 17 residues. From germline, CDR1 is SGHAT and CDR2 FQNNGV. The V and J ends lost 4 bases and 0 bases, in that order; junction bases with no gene match: 5. As DNA, the CDR3 is TGTGCCAGCAGCTGGACTAGCGGGGGGTCTAGCTCCTACGAGCAGTACTTC. Its translation: CASSWTSGGSSSYEQYF.

The chain recombines TRBV5-1 with TRBJ2-5; TRBD1 matches at 12 bases. The germline V gene has CDR1 SGHRS and CDR2 YFSETQ. The CDR3 is made up of 18 amino acids. Losses at the gene ends were 3 bases for V and 5 bases for J; bases not matched to a gene: 14. The CDR3 DNA reads as TGCGCCAGCAGCTCAAAACCGGGACAGGGGGCAACGCGGGAGACCCAGTACTTC. Amino acids: CASSSKPGQGATRETQYF. The complete variable domain, with remaining parts taken from reference TRBV5-1 and TRBJ2-5, reads KAGVTQTPRYLIKTRGQQVTLSCSPISGHRSVSWYQQTPGQGLQFLFEYFSETQRNKGNFPGRFSGRQFSNSRSEMNVSTLELGDSALYLCASSSKPGQGATRETQYFGPGTRLLVL.

The chain carries TRBV19 and TRBJ1-2; 7 bases are shared with TRBD1. The CDR3 has 16 amino acids. Trimming removed 5 bases from V and 7 bases from J; junction bases left unmatched: 16. Germline V gene lookup returns CDR1 LNHDA and CDR2 SQIVND (reference sequence). The CDR3 loop reads CASSQDREPLLSGYTF. The CDR3 coding sequence is TGTGCCAGTAGTCAAGACAGGGAACCCCTACTATCTGGCTACACCTTC.

The chain carries TRBV5-1 and TRBJ1-2, with TRBD1 matching 10 bases. There are 17 residues in the CDR3. Looked up from germline, CDR1 is SGHRS and CDR2 is YFSETQ. Germline trimming cut 4 bases from V and 4 bases from J; bases unmatched to any gene: 13. For the CDR3, the DNA is TGCGCCAGCAGCCCGACAGGGGGCTTCGGTTCCCGCTATGGCTACACCTTC. This translates into CASSPTGGFGSRYGYTF.

This clone was seen a single time. The rearrangement joins TRBV12-5 to TRBJ2-3; the match to TRBD2 covers 8 bases. Trimming cost V 0 bases and J 2 bases; bases outside gene matches: 4. The germline CDR1 and CDR2 sequences are LGHNT and FRNRAP. CDR3 size: 16 residues. The CDR3 spells CASGLVVSGITDTQYF. The CDR3 DNA follows: TGTGCTAGTGGTTTGGTAGTTAGCGGGATCACAGATACGCAGTATTTT. Full variable domain (outside the CDR3, taken from reference TRBV12-5 and TRBJ2-3): DARVTQTPRHKVTEMGQEVTMRCQPILGHNTVFWYRQTMMQGLELLAYFRNRAPLDDSGMPKDRFSAEMPDATLATLKIQPSEPRDSAVYFCASGLVVSGITDTQYFGPGTRLTVL.

The chain is built from TRBV6-1 and TRBJ1-2; no clear D. V lost 8 bases and J 2 bases, leaving 12 bases between the germline ends. There are 13 residues in the CDR3. In germline, CDR1 is MNHNS, CDR2 SASEGT. CDR3 loop: CASEPQTNYGYTF. The CDR3 DNA follows: TGTGCCAGCGAACCCCAGACAAACTATGGCTACACCTTC.

V usage is TRBV7-2 and J usage is TRBJ1-4, with 8 bases matching TRBD1. This CDR3 region has 14 residues. The germline gives CDR1 SGHTA, CDR2 FQGNSA. With 3 bases clipped from V and 8 bases from J, the junction kept 5 bases outside the gene matches. CDR3 loop: CASSFDRGGEKLFF. CDR3 DNA: TGTGCCAGCAGCTTTGACAGGGGAGGAGAAAAACTGTTTTTT.

The rearrangement joins TRBV6-1 to TRBJ2-6; TRBD2 agrees at 7 bases. The V gene end was trimmed by 2 bases and the J gene end by 3 bases; junction bases not matched to a gene: 10. Per the germline V gene, CDR1 is MNHNS and CDR2 is SASEGT. The CDR3 covers 18 residues. The chain's CDR3 is CASSELYGGSGGANVLTF. CDR3 coding DNA: TGTGCCAGCAGTGAATTGTATGGCGGGAGCGGTGGGGCCAACGTCCTGACTTTC.

This chain uses TRBV10-3 with TRBJ2-1; possible D gene TRBD2, 5 bases. Germline CDR1 reads ENHRY; CDR2 reads SYGVKD. Between the trimmed V and J ends, which lost 7 bases and 5 bases, there was a span of 15 bases. This CDR3 has 14 residues. The DNA for the CDR3 is TGTGCCATCACCAAAACCGGGGTAGACAATGAGCAGTTCTTC. Its protein is CAITKTGVDNEQFF.

The V gene is TRBV6-5, the J gene TRBJ2-7, with TRBD1 matching 7 bases. Germline lookup yields CDR1 MNHEY and CDR2 SVGAGI. This CDR3 region has 15 residues. V gave up 5 bases and J gave up 0 bases; unmatched junction bases: 7. The CDR3 DNA reads as TGTGCCAGCAGTGCCCCGGGACAGCTCTCCTACGAGCAGTACTTC. It encodes CASSAPGQLSYEQYF.

This chain joins TRBV7-9 and TRBJ1-5; 7 nucleotides align to TRBD1. CDR1 and CDR2 from the germline V gene are SEHNR and FQNEAQ (reference sequence). The V segment lost 4 bases and the J segment 9 bases; nucleotides outside the gene matches: 9. CDR3 length: 14 amino acids. The CDR3 is CASSWGQRGGPQHF. CDR3 in DNA: TGTGCCAGCAGCTGGGGACAGCGAGGAGGGCCCCAGCATTTT.

The chain combines TRBV6-5 with TRBJ2-7; TRBD1 aligns across 9 bases. V lost 6 bases and J lost 3; bases outside the gene matches: 9. The CDR3 extends over 15 amino acids. Germline V gives CDR1 MNHEY, CDR2 SVGAGI. CDR3 loop: CASSPSGTGSYEQYF. In DNA, the CDR3 is TGTGCCAGCAGCCCTTCCGGGACAGGGAGCTACGAGCAGTACTTC.

In its sample, this clone was seen once. The chain employs TRBV7-9 and TRBJ2-2, with 12 positions matching TRBD1. The CDR3 length is 16 residues. The ends lost 5 bases at V and 7 bases at J; junction bases unmatched: 8. Germline CDR1 SEHNR, CDR2 FQNEAQ (reference sequence). The CDR3 bases are TGTGCCAGCAGCCGAGGGACAGGGGGCTATGTCGGGGAGCTGTTTTTT. It translates to CASSRGTGGYVGELFF.

The chain recombines TRBV10-2 with TRBJ2-1; D is perhaps TRBD1 (5 bases). CDR1 and CDR2 from the germline V gene are WSHSY and SAAADI. The CDR3 consists of 13 residues. Trimming took 7 bases from V and 4 from J, leaving 11 bases between them. The CDR3 nucleotides are TGCGCCAGCATCGAGGACAATTACAATGAGCAGTTCTTC. Amino acid sequence: CASIEDNYNEQFF.

As DNA, the CDR3 is TGCGCCAGCAGCCAAGATTGGCGGACAGCCGACGGGGAGCTGTTTTTT. This sequence encodes CASSQDWRTADGELFF. The V and J genes are TRBV4-1 and TRBJ2-2; D is perhaps TRBD1 (6 bases). The length of the CDR3 is 16 residues. Trimming removed 0 bases from V and 7 bases from J, with 15 bases in between. The germline V gene encodes CDR1 MGHRA and CDR2 YSYEKL.

As concerns this clone: One end of the junction is discordant with germline, which a read error may explain. This chain uses TRBV7-7 with TRBJ2-7; a possible D gene is TRBD1 (6 bases). The V gene's germline CDR1 is SSHAT and CDR2 FNYEAQ (reference sequence). The CDR3 covers 15 residues. In nucleotides, the CDR3 is TGTGCTAGCAGCTTAGATCGCCAGGGGTTGAGGGAGCAGTACTTC. It encodes CASSLDRQGLREQYF.

This rearrangement joins TRBV6-1 to TRBJ2-7; D is possibly TRBD2 (7 bases). The V gene's germline CDR1 is MNHNS and CDR2 SASEGT. The CDR3 is 15 amino acids. Trimming took off 3 bases at V and 5 bases at J, with 17 bases between the two ends. This CDR3 is CASSELGGAYNEQYF. CDR3 DNA sequence: TGTGCCAGCAGTGAGTTGGGGGGGGCCTACAACGAGCAGTACTTC.

The chain joins TRBV18 to TRBJ2-3; TRBD2 aligns across 10 bases. The CDR3 contains 17 residues. V was pared by 3 bases and J by 2 bases, with 8 bases of the junction left unmatched. Germline values: CDR1 KGHSH, CDR2 LQKENI. The CDR3 nucleotides are TGTGCCAGCTCACCCGGACTAGCGGAGAGGAACACAGATACGCAGTATTTT. Residues: CASSPGLAERNTDTQYF.

The count of this clone is one. The chain uses TRBV28 and TRBJ2-1; unclear D gene. Germline lookup yields CDR1 MDHEN and CDR2 SYDVKM. Trimming removed 5 bases at V and 7 bases at J, with 18 bases between. The CDR3 loop spans 15 amino acids. Here the CDR3 DNA reads TGTGCCAGCAGTCCCCCGAGTGCAGGTGGGAATGAGCAGTTCTTC. Its translation: CASSPPSAGGNEQFF.

This chain joins TRBV12-5 and TRBJ2-7, with D possibly TRBD2 on 7 matching bases. The CDR3 spans 14 residues. V was clipped by 5 bases and J by 6 bases, with 17 bases between them. Germline lookup yields CDR1 LGHNT and CDR2 FRNRAP. CDR3 region: CASGPRGGGREQYF. CDR3 coding DNA: TGTGCTAGTGGTCCCCGGGGAGGGGGTCGCGAGCAGTACTTC.

The gene calls are TRBV25-1 and TRBJ2-3; 11 nucleotides match TRBD1. V lost 8 bases and J lost 0; bases outside the gene matches: 4. This CDR3 region has 15 residues. Germline V CDR1 and CDR2: MGHDK, SYGVNS. DNA of the CDR3: TGTGCCAGCGGGGGACAGGGGGATAGCACAGATACGCAGTATTTT. It is translated as CASGGQGDSTDTQYF.

The rearrangement joins TRBV1 to TRBJ2-7; the table names TRBD2, a call not compared with the DNA. TRBV1 is shown as a pseudogene. This CDR3 spans 15 amino acids. CDR3 coding DNA: TGCACCAGCAGCCAAGAAGAGCTAGCGGGCCGCGAGCAGTACTTC. Translating it yields CTSSQEELAGREQYF.

The chain has TRBV7-9 and TRBJ1-1, with 7 positions matching TRBD1. The germline CDR1 and CDR2 sequences are SEHNR and FQNEAQ (reference sequence). V shed 4 bases and J 1 base; nucleotides not matched to a gene: 3. This CDR3 contains 14 residues. CDR3 in amino acids: CASSSRTGNTEAFF. Written as DNA, the CDR3 is TGTGCCAGCAGCTCACGGACAGGGAACACTGAAGCTTTCTTT. Full variable domain (missing parts from reference TRBV7-9 and TRBJ1-1): DTGVSQNPRHKITKRGQNVTFRCDPISEHNRLYWYRQTLGQGPEFLTYFQNEAQLEKSRLLSDRFSAERPKGSFSTLEIQRTEQGDSAMYLCASSSRTGNTEAFFGQGTRLTVV.

The chain recombines TRBV6-1 with TRBJ2-1; TRBD2 is a possible D gene (5 bases). Trimming stripped 7 bases from V and 5 bases from J, with 18 bases between. The CDR3 runs to 15 residues. Germline CDR1 MNHNS, CDR2 SASEGT. The CDR3 DNA follows: TGTGCCAGCACCTGGAGGATCCAGCTTCACAATGAGCAGTTCTTC. Translating it yields CASTWRIQLHNEQFF.

V is TRBV27 and J is TRBJ2-7; TRBD1 matches 12 bases. The CDR3 loop spans 15 amino acids. J was trimmed by 7 bases and V by 5 bases; bases with no gene match: 9. Germline V gene data show CDR1 as MNHEY and CDR2 as SMNVEV (reference sequence). Here the CDR3 reads CASSLRGQGANEQYF. The CDR3 DNA sequence: TGTGCCAGCAGTCTCCGGGGACAGGGGGCGAATGAGCAGTACTTC.

This clone has a handful of counts. J is TRBJ1-2 and V is TRBV7-9; 8 nucleotides agree with TRBD1. The CDR3 runs 16 residues. In germline, CDR1 is SEHNR, CDR2 FQNEAQ (reference sequence). V shed 5 bases and J 3 bases; nucleotides not matched to a gene: 11. The CDR3 bases are TGTGCCAGCAGCAAAGAAGGGACAGGCGCCGACTATGGCTACACCTTC. Protein sequence: CASSKEGTGADYGYTF.